These T cell receptor beta chains were read from a single sample in a study of blood T cell repertoires in COVID-19. TCRdb keeps only in-frame clones here, not all; method: immunoSEQ multiplex PCR. Found here are approximately 300,000 clones, over 85% of them singletons; the top ten hold over 1.5%. What was sequenced was peripheral blood. The origin of the receptors is a woman younger than 45 with COVID-19, enrolled during active disease. Both conserved end residues are part of each CDR3. A D gene is named only where the DNA matches it firmly.

J,V,D,CDR3,DNA
TRBJ1-2,TRBV24-1,NA,CATSDYSNYGYTF,TGTGCCACCAGTGATTACAGTAACTATGGCTACACCTTC
TRBJ1-5,TRBV4-2,NA,CASSRGLSNQPQHF,TGTGCCAGCTCGAGAGGTCTTAGCAATCAGCCCCAGCATTTT
TRBJ1-1,TRBV3-1/TRBV3-2,NA,CASSQQGHTEAFF,TGTGCCAGCAGCCAACAGGGCCACACTGAAGCTTTCTTT
TRBJ1-2,TRBV30,NA,CAWKDWKNYGYTF,TGTGCCTGGAAAGACTGGAAGAACTATGGCTACACCTTC
TRBJ1-5,TRBV2,TRBD1,CACGQGIYSNQPQHF,TGTGCCTGTGGACAGGGGATATATAGCAATCAGCCCCAGCATTTT
TRBJ1-1,TRBV7-6,NA,CASSLGRSGLDTEAFF,TGTGCCAGCAGCTTAGGTCGATCTGGTCTAGACACTGAAGCTTTCTTT
TRBJ2-1,TRBV27,NA,CASGPQQFF,TGTGCCAGCGGGCCCCAGCAGTTCTTC
TRBJ1-3,TRBV19,NA,CASSMAAGWGDTIYF,TGTGCCAGTAGTATGGCGGCAGGATGGGGGGACACCATATATTTT
TRBJ1-2,TRBV5-4,TRBD1,CASSPDRGNYGYTF,TGTGCCAGCAGCCCTGACAGGGGAAACTATGGCTACACCTTC
TRBJ1-1,TRBV5-4,TRBD1,CASSSQQGLNTEAFF,TGTGCCAGCAGCTCCCAACAGGGGCTGAACACTGAAGCTTTCTTT
TRBJ2-3,TRBV10-3,TRBD2,CAISESQGGTDTQYF,TGTGCCATCAGTGAGTCGCAGGGAGGGACAGATACGCAGTATTTT
TRBJ1-1,TRBV10-3,NA,CAISADSMNTEAFF,TGTGCCATCAGTGCGGACAGCATGAACACTGAAGCTTTCTTT
TRBJ1-1,TRBV5-1,TRBD1,CASSGGTGRNTEAFF,TGCGCCAGCAGCGGAGGGACAGGGAGGAACACTGAAGCTTTCTTT
TRBJ2-5,TRBV7-2,TRBD2,CASSRLAGGFQETQYF,TGTGCCAGCAGCCGCCTAGCGGGGGGCTTCCAAGAGACCCAGTACTTC
TRBJ1-1,TRBV29-1,TRBD1,CSVDPTGGVAEAFF,TGCAGCGTCGATCCGACAGGGGGAGTTGCTGAAGCTTTCTTT